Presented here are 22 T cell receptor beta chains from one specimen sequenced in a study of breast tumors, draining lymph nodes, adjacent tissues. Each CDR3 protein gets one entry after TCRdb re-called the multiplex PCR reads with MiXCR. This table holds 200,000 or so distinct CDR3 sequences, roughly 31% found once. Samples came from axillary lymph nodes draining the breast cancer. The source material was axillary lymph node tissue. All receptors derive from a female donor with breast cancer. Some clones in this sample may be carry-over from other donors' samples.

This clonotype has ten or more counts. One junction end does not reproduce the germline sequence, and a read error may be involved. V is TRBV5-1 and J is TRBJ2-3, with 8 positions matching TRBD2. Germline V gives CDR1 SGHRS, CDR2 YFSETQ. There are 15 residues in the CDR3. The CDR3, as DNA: TGTGCCAGCAGCTTTTCGCGGGGGGGCACAGATACGCAGTATTTT. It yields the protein CASSFSRGGTDTQYF.

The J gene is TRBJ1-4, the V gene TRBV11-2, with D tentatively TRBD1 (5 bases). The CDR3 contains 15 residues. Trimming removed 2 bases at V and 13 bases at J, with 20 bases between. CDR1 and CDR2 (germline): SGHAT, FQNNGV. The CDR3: CASSLMGLSPPRLFF. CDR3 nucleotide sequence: TGTGCCAGCAGCTTAATGGGGCTCTCCCCACCTCGACTGTTTTTT.

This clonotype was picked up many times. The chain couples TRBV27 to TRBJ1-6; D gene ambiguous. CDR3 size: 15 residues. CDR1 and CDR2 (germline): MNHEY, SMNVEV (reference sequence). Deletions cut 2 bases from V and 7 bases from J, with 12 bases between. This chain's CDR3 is CASSLTLGWNSPLHF. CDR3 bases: TGTGCCAGCAGTTTAACCCTGGGGTGGAATTCACCCCTCCACTTT.

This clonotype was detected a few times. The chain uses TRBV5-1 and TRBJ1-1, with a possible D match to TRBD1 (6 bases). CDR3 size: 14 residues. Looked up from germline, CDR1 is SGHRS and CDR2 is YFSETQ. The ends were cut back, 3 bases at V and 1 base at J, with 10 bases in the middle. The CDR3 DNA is TGCGCCAGCAGCTCGGGACACCCGAACACTGAAGCTTTCTTT. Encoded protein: CASSSGHPNTEAFF.

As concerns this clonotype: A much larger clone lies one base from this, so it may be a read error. The CDR3 DNA is TGTGCCAGCAGTGACGGGGGAGGGGCAAGTACCGGGGGGCTGTTTTTT. Protein product: CASSDGGGASTGGLFF. The rearrangement joins TRBV2 to TRBJ2-2, with 7 bases matching TRBD2. This CDR3 is built from 16 residues. Germline values: CDR1 SNHLY, CDR2 FYNNEI.

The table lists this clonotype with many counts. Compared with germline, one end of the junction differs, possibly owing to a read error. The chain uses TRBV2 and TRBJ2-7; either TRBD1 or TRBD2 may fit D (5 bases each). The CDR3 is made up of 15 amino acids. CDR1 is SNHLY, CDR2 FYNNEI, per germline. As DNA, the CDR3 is TGTGCCGGCAGCCTCCGGGACGGCAGCTCCTACGAGCGGTACTTC. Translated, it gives CAGSLRDGSSYERYF.

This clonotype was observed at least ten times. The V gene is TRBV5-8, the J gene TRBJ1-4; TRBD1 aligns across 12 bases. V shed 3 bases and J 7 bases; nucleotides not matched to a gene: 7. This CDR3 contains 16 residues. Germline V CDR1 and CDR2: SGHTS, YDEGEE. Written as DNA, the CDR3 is TGTGCCAGCAGCTCGGGACAGGGGGCGCGGGGTGAAAAACTGTTTTTT. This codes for CASSSGQGARGEKLFF.

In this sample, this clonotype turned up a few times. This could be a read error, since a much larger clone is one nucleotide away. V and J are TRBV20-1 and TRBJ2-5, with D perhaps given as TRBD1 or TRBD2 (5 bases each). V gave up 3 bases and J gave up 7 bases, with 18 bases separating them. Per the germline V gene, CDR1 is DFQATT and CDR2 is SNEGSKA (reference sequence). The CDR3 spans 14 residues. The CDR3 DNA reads TGCAGTGCTAGTCTGGGGACGCAATCGGCGACCCAGTACTTC. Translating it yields CSASLGTQSATQYF.

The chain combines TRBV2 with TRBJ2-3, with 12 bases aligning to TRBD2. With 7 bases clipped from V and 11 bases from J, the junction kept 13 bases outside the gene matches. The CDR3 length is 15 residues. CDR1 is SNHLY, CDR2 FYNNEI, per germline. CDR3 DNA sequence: TGTGCCAGCACCAGGACTAGCGGGAAGAACAATGAGCAGTATTTT. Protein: CASTRTSGKNNEQYF.

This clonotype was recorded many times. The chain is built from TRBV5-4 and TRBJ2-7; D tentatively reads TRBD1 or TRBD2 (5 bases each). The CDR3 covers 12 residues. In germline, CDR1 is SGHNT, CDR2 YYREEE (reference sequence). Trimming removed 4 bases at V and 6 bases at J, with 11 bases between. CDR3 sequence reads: CASSLGVGEQYF. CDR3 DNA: TGTGCCAGCAGCCTGGGGGTGGGCGAGCAGTACTTC.

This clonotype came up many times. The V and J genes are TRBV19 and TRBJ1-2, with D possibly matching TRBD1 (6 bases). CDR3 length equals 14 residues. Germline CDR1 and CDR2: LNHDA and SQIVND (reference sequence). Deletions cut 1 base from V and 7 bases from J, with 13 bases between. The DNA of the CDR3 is TGTGCCAGTAGTATAGGGGGGGGCGCCGGTGGCTACACCTTC. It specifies CASSIGGGAGGYTF.

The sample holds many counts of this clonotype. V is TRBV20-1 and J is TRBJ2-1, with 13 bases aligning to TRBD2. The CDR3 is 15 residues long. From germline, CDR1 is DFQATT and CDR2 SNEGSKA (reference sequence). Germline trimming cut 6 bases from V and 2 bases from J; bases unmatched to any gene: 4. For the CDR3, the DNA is TGCAGTGCAACTAGCGGGAGGGCCACCTACAATGAGCAGTTCTTC. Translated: CSATSGRATYNEQFF.

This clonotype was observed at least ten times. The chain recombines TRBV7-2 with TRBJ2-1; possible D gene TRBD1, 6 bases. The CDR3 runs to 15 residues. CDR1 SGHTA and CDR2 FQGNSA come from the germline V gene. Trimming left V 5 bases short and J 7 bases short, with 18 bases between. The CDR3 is CASSQRQVMGNEQFF. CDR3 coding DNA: TGTGCCAGCAGCCAAAGACAGGTTATGGGGAATGAGCAGTTCTTC.

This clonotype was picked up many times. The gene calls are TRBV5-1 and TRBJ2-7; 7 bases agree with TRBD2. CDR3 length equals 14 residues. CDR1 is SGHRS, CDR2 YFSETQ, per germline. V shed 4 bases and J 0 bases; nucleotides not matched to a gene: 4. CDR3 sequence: CASSPRDYSYEQYF. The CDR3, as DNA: TGCGCCAGCAGCCCCCGGGACTACTCCTACGAGCAGTACTTC.

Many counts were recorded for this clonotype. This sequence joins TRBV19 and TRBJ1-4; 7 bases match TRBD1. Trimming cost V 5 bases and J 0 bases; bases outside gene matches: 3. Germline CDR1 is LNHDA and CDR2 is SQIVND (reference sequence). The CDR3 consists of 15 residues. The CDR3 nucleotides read TGTGCCAGTAGTGACCAGGGGGCAACTAATGAAAAACTGTTTTTT. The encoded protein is CASSDQGATNEKLFF.

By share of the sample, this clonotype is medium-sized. CDR3 bases: TGTGCCACCAGCAGAGATCGAAGAGGAAACACCATATATTTT. It is translated as CATSRDRRGNTIYF. The gene calls are TRBV15 and TRBJ1-3; the D is unclear. CDR1 is LNHNV and CDR2 is YYDKDF in the germline V gene (reference sequence). V lost 0 bases and J lost 4, with 7 bases in between. This CDR3 has 14 residues.

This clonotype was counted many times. The DNA for the CDR3 is TGTGCCAGCAAATTGACAGGGTACCGCAATCAGCCCCAGCATTTT. Translating it yields CASKLTGYRNQPQHF. This chain connects TRBV6-4 to TRBJ1-5; 7 nucleotides match TRBD1. The CDR3 extends over 15 amino acids. Germline trimming cut 7 bases from V and 2 bases from J; bases unmatched to any gene: 8. Germline lookup yields CDR1 MRHNA and CDR2 SNTAGT.

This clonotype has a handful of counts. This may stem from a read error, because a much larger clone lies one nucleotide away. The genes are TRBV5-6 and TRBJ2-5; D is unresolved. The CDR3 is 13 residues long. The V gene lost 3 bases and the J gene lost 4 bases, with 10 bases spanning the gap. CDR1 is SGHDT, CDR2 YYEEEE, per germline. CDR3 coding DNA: TGTGCCAGCAGCTCCTCCTTCGCAGAGACCCAGTACTTC. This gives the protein CASSSSFAETQYF.

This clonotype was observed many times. The CDR3 here is CASSRDREPNYGYTF. In nucleotides, the CDR3 is TGTGCCAGTAGCCGGGACAGGGAACCTAACTATGGCTACACCTTC. This chain uses TRBV19 with TRBJ1-2, with 9 bases that match TRBD1. This CDR3 has 15 amino acids. Per germline, CDR1 LNHDA and CDR2 SQIVND (reference sequence). After removal of 6 bases from V and 0 bases from J, the junction contained 5 bases not matched to a gene.

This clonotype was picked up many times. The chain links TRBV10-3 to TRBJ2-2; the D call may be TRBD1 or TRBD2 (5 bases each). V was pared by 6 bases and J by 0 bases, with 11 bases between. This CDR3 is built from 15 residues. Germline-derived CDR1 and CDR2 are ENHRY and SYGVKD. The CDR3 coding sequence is TGTGCCATCAGCGCCGGGGCGGCGAACACCGGGGAGCTGTTTTTT. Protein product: CAISAGAANTGELFF.

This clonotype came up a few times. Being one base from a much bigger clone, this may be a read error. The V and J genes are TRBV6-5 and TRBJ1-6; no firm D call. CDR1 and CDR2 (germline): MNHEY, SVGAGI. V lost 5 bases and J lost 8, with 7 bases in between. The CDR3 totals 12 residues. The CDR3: CASSLTDSPLHF. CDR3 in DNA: TGTGCCAGCAGTCTTACGGATTCACCCCTCCACTTT.

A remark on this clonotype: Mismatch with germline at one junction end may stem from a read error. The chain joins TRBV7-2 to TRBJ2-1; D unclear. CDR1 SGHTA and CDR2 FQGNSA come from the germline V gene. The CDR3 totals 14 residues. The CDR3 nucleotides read TGTGCCAGCAGCTTAGATGGTAGATACAATGAGCAGCCCTTC. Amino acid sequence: CASSLDGRYNEQPF.